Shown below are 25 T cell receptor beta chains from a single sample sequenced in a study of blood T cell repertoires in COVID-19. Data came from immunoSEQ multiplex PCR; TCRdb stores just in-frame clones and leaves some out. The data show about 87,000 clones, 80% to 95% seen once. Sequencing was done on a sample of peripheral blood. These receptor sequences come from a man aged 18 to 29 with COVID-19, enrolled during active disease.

CDR3 protein: CASSLMGGRGTGELFF. The CDR3 DNA sequence: TGTGCCAGCAGCTTAATGGGCGGGAGAGGGACCGGGGAGCTGTTTTTT. V is TRBV7-2 and J is TRBJ2-2; 7 nucleotides match TRBD2. With V trimmed by 2 bases and J by 5 bases, 8 bases remained unmatched. Per germline, CDR1 SGHTA and CDR2 FQGNSA. This CDR3 region has 16 residues.

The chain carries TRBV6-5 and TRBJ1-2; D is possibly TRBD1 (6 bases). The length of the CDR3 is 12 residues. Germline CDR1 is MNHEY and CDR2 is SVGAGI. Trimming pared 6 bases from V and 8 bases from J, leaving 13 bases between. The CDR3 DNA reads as TGTGCCAGCAGCCGGGACATGGTCGGCTACACCTTC. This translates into CASSRDMVGYTF.

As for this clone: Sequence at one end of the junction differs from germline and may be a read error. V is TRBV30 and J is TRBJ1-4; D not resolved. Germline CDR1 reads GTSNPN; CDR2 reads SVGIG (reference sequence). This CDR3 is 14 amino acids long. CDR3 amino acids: CAWSVGGNNEKLLF. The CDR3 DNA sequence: TGTGCCTGGAGTGTTGGAGGGAATAATGAAAAACTGCTTTTT.

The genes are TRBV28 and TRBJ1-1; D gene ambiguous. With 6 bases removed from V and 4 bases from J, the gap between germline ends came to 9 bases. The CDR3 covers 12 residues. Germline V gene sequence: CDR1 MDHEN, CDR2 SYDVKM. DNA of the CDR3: TGTGCCAGCAGCCTCGGGAGCACTGAAGCTTTCTTT. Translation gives CASSLGSTEAFF.

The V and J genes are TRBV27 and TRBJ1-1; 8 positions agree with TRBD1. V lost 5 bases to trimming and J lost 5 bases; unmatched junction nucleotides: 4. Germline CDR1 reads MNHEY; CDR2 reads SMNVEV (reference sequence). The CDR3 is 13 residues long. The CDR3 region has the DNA TGTGCCAGCAGTCTCACAGGGGGTACTGAAGCTTTCTTT. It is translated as CASSLTGGTEAFF.

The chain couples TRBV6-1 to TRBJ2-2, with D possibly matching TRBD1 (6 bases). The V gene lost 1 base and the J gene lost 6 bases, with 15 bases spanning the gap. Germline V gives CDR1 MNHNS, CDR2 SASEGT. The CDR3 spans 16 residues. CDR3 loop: CASSEERGTGPGELFF. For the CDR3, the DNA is TGTGCCAGCAGTGAAGAAAGGGGGACCGGGCCCGGGGAGCTGTTTTTT.

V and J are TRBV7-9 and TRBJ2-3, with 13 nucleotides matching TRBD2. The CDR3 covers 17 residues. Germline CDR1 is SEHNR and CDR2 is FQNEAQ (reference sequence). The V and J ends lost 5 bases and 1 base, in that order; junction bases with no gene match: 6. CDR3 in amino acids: CASSGRGTSGGTDTQYF. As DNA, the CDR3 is TGTGCCAGCAGCGGACGCGGGACTAGCGGGGGCACAGATACGCAGTATTTT.

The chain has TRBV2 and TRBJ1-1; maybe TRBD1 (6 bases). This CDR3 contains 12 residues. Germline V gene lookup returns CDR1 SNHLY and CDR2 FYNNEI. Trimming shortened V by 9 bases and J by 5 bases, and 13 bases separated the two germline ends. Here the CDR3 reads CARQGRGTEAFF. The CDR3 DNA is TGTGCCAGACAGGGAAGAGGGACTGAAGCTTTCTTT.

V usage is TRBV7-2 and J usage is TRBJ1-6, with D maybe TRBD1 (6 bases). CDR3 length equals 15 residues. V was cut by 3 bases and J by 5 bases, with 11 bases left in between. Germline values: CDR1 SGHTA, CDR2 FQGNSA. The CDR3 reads CASSLLRDNNSPLHF. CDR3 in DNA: TGTGCCAGCAGCTTGCTCCGGGACAATAATTCACCCCTCCACTTT.

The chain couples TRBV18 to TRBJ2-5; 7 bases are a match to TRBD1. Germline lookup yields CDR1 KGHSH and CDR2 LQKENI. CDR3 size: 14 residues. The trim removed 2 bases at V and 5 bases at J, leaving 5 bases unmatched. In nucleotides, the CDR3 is TGTGCCAGCTCACCAATGGGACAGAAGGAGACCCAGTACTTC. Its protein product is CASSPMGQKETQYF.

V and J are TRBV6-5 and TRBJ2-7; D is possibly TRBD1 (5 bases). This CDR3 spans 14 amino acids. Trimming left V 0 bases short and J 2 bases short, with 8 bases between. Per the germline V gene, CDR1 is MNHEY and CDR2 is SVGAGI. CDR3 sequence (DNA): TGTGCCAGCAGTTACTCTCCAGGGACCTACGAGCAGTACTTC. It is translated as CASSYSPGTYEQYF.

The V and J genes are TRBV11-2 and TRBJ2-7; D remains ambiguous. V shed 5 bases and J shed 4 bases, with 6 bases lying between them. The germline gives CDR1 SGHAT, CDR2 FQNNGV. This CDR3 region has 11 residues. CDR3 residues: CASSPEYEQYF. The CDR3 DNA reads TGTGCCAGCAGCCCAGAATACGAGCAGTACTTC.

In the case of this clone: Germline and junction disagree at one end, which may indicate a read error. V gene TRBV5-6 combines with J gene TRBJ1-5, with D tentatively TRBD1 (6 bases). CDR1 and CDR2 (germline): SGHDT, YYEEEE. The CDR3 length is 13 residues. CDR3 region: CVSSLGARQPQHF. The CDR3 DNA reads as TGTGTCAGCAGCTTGGGGGCTCGACAGCCCCAGCATTTT.

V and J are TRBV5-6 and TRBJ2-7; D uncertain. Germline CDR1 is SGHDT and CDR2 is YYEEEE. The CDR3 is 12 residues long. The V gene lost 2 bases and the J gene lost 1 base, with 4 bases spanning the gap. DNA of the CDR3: TGTGCCAGCAGCTTCGGGTCCTACGAGCAGTACTTC. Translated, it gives CASSFGSYEQYF.

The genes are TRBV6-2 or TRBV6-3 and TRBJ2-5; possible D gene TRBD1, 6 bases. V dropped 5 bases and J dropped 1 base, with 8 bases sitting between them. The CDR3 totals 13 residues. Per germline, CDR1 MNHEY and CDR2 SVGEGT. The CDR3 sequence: CASSGDTQETQYF. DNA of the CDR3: TGTGCCAGCAGTGGGGACACCCAAGAGACCCAGTACTTC.

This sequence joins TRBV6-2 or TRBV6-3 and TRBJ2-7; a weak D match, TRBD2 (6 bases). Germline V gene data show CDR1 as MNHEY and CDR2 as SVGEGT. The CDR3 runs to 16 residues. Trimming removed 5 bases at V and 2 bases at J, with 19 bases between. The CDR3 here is CASSLSGLTRTYEQYF. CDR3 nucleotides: TGTGCCAGCAGTCTTAGCGGACTAACGCGAACCTACGAGCAGTACTTC.

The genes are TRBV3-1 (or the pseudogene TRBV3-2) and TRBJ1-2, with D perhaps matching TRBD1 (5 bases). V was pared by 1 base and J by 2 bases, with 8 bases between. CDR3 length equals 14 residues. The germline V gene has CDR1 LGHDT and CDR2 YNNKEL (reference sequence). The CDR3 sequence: CASSQGAGNYGYTF. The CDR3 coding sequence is TGTGCCAGCAGCCAAGGAGCAGGGAACTATGGCTACACCTTC.

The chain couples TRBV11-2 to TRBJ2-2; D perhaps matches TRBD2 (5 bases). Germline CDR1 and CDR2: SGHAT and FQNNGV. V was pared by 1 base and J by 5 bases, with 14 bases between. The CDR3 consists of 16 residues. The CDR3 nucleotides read TGTGCCAGCAGCTTAGGCCGGGGTACGTCAACCGGGGAGCTGTTTTTT. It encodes CASSLGRGTSTGELFF.

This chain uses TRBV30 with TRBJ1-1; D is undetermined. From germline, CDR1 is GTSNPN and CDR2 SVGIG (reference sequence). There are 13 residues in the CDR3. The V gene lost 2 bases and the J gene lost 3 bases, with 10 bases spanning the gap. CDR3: CAWSTILDTEAFF. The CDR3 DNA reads TGTGCCTGGAGTACCATACTAGACACTGAAGCTTTCTTT.

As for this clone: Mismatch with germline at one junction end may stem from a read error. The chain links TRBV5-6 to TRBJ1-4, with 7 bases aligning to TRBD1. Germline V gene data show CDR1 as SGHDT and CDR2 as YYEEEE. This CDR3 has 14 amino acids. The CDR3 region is CASSFGTANEKLLF. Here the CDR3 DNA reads TGTGCCAGCAGCTTCGGGACAGCTAATGAAAAACTGCTTTTT.

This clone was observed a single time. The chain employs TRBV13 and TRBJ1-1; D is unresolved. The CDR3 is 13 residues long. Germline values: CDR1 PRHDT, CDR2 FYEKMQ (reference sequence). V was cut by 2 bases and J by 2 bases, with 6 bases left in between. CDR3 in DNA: TGTGCCAGCAGCTTACTTGTAAACACTGAAGCTTTCTTT. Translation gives CASSLLVNTEAFF.

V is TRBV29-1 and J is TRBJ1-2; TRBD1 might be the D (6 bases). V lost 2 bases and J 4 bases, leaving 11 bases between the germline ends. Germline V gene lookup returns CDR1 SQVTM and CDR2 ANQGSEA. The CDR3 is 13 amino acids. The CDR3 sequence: CSVEPPDSYGYTF. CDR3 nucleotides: TGCAGCGTTGAACCACCGGACAGCTATGGCTACACCTTC.

CDR3 coding DNA: TGTGCCAGCAGCCCGGGGGAGGGGTACGAGCAGTACTTC. It translates to CASSPGEGYEQYF. The V call is TRBV5-4, the J call TRBJ2-7, with 7 positions matching TRBD2. V shed 4 bases and J 4 bases; nucleotides not matched to a gene: 5. CDR1 and CDR2 from the germline V gene are SGHNT and YYREEE (reference sequence). This CDR3 has 13 amino acids.

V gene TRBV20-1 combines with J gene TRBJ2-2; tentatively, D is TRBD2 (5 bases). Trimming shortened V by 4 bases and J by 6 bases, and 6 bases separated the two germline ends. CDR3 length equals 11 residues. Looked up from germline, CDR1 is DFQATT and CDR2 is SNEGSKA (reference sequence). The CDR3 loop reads CSATGSGELFF. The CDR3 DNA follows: TGCAGTGCTACGGGGTCCGGGGAGCTGTTTTTT.

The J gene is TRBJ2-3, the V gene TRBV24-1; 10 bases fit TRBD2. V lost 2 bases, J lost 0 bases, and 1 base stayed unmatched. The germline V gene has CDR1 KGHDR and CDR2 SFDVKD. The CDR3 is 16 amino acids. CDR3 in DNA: TGTGCCACCAGTGATTGGACTAGCGGCAGCACAGATACGCAGTATTTT. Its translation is CATSDWTSGSTDTQYF.